A selection of T cell receptor beta chains follows, all from one sample in a study of response to subunit inactivated influenza vaccine. TCRdb recomputed calls from the RT-PCR reads with MiXCR, one row per CDR3 protein. The sample consists of a few hundred thousand distinct CDR3 sequences, approximately 23% of them appearing once. Sequences were derived from PBMCs from blood, sampled 21 months after vaccination. These receptors were taken from a man between 50 and 69 years old who received an inactivated influenza vaccine. CDR3s include the opening cysteine and the closing phenylalanine or tryptophan. The D gene is left open where the match is weak. Not all rows give a size; the values are once, few, many and, for expanded clones, a class.

V gene	J gene	clone size	D gene	CDR3 DNA	CDR3 protein
TRBV4-3	TRBJ2-7	NA	TRBD1	TGCGCCAGCAGCCAAGAGCGGACAGGATTAATCGAGCAGTACTTC	CASSQERTGLIEQYF
TRBV6-1	TRBJ2-7	NA	NA	TGTGCCAGCAGACTCTTTGGGGTCGCCTACGAGCAGTACTTC	CASRLFGVAYEQYF
TRBV10-3	TRBJ1-3	NA	NA	TGTGCCATCAACACAGGCTCTGGAAACACCATATATTTT	CAINTGSGNTIYF
TRBV9	TRBJ1-2	few	NA	TGTGCCAGCAGCGTTTCAGAGAACTATGGCTACACCTTC	CASSVSENYGYTF
TRBV6-1	TRBJ1-6	NA	NA	TGTGCCAGCAGACCGGACCCAATTTCACCCCTCCACTTT	CASRPDPISPLHF
TRBV12-3/TRBV12-4	TRBJ2-1	NA	NA	TGTGCCAGCAGAGAGAGGGGCTCCTACAATGAGCAGTTCTTC	CASRERGSYNEQFF
TRBV6-1	TRBJ1-5	few	NA	TGTGCCAGCAGCCCGGACAGCTTTTCCCTCAATCAGCCCCAGCATTTT	CASSPDSFSLNQPQHF
TRBV4-1	TRBJ2-7	NA	NA	TGCGCCAGCAGCCAAGTTAGTTTTATCGAGCAGTACTTC	CASSQVSFIEQYF
TRBV12-3/TRBV12-4	TRBJ1-6	NA	NA	TGTGCCAGCAGCCCCTCGAGGATCTCACCCCTCCACTTT	CASSPSRISPLHF
TRBV28	TRBJ1-2	NA	TRBD1	TGTGCCACCCTAAAACCGGGACAGGGTTCCTATGGCTACACCTTC	CATLKPGQGSYGYTF
TRBV7-9	TRBJ2-7	few	NA	TGTGCCAGCAGCCCACTAGTTCCCGAGCAGTACTTC	CASSPLVPEQYF
TRBV6-5	TRBJ2-5	few	NA	TGTGCCAGCAGTTACCCACGGGCAGGAGAGACCCAGTACTTC	CASSYPRAGETQYF
TRBV6-5	TRBJ2-5	few	NA	TGTGCCAGCAGTTACTTGTCGGGATTACAAGAGACCCAGTACTTC	CASSYLSGLQETQYF
TRBV20-1	TRBJ2-1	few	NA	TGCAGTGCTAGTTCGGCAGGTCGGAATGAGCAGTTCTTC	CSASSAGRNEQFF
TRBV28	TRBJ1-2	many	TRBD1	TGTGCCAGCAGTTGGGGACAGGGCTATGGCTACACCTTC	CASSWGQGYGYTF
TRBV14	TRBJ2-3	few	TRBD1	TGTGCCAGCAGCCTCCGACAGGGGGACCGATTTACGCAGTATTTT	CASSLRQGDRFTQYF
TRBV29-1	TRBJ1-1	few	NA	TGCAGCGTCCGACATCTAGAAGCTTTCTTT	CSVRHLEAFF
TRBV28	TRBJ2-3	few	NA	TGTGCCAGCAGTTTAACCCAGGGAATCCCAGATACGCAGTATTTT	CASSLTQGIPDTQYF
TRBV6-1	TRBJ1-1	NA	NA	TGTGCCAGCCGGGTACAGCTGAACACTGAAGCTTTCTTT	CASRVQLNTEAFF
TRBV20-1	TRBJ2-7	NA	NA	TGCAGTGCTAGAGATTCCCGGCGGGTAACCTACGAGCAGTACTTC	CSARDSRRVTYEQYF
TRBV3-1	TRBJ2-1	few	NA	TGTGCCAGCAGCGAATTGGAACAGGTGCAGTTCTTC	CASSELEQVQFF
TRBV5-1	TRBJ1-2	NA	NA	TGCGCCAGCAGCCCCTCTCAGGGAGAGGGCTATGGCTACACCTTC	CASSPSQGEGYGYTF
TRBV21-1	TRBJ2-7	NA	NA	TGTGCCAGCAGCCCCCAGAGTAGTCTAGTTTTCTACGAGCAGTACTTC	CASSPQSSLVFYEQYF
TRBV11-2	TRBJ1-2	NA	NA	TGTGCCAGCAGCTCCGGGATGCCGGGGGGCTACACCTTC	CASSSGMPGGYTF
TRBV11-2	TRBJ1-1	few	NA	TGTGCCAGCACGAGGGTGACTGAAGCTTTCTTT	CASTRVTEAFF
TRBV7-9	TRBJ1-2	many	NA	TGTGCCAGCAGCAGAGCACAGAATTATGGCTACACCTTC	CASSRAQNYGYTF
TRBV2	TRBJ1-1	NA	NA	TGTGCCAGTGGTGGGGGGCTTAACACTGAAGCTTTCTTT	CASGGGLNTEAFF
TRBV19	TRBJ1-2	NA	TRBD1	TGTGCCAGTAAGACACAGGACAGGCCCTCTAACTATGGCTACACCTTC	CASKTQDRPSNYGYTF
TRBV6-1	TRBJ2-3	NA	TRBD2	TGTGCCAGCAGAACGGATCGGACTAGCGGATTTACAGATACGCAGTATTTT	CASRTDRTSGFTDTQYF
TRBV28	TRBJ1-1	few	NA	TGTGCCAGCATGAACTTGGGAGGGATGAACACTGAAGCTTTCTTT	CASMNLGGMNTEAFF
TRBV3-1	TRBJ1-1	NA	NA	TGTGCCAGCAGCCAAGCAGGGGCGAGGGCTGAAGCTTTCTTT	CASSQAGARAEAFF
TRBV12-3/TRBV12-4	TRBJ1-5	NA	NA	TGTGCCAGCAGTCACCGGGACTTCAATCAGCCCCAGCATTTT	CASSHRDFNQPQHF
TRBV28	TRBJ2-7	many	TRBD1	TGTGCCAGCAGTCATACAGGGGGCACTCATTACGAGCAGTACTTC	CASSHTGGTHYEQYF
TRBV12-3/TRBV12-4	TRBJ1-2	NA	NA	TGTGCCAGCAGCCGGGACATAGGCTATTGCTACACCTTC	CASSRDIGYCYTF
TRBV5-1	TRBJ2-2	few	NA	TGCGCCAGCAGCTTGGATCAGGGAACCGGGGAGCTGTTTTTT	CASSLDQGTGELFF
TRBV27	TRBJ1-1	few	TRBD1	TGTGCCAGCAGCCCAACAGGGGAGAACACTGAAGCTTTCTTT	CASSPTGENTEAFF
TRBV7-8	TRBJ2-5	few	TRBD2	TGTGCCAGCAGCTTAGATTCCGGGGGGAAAGAGACCCAGTACTTC	CASSLDSGGKETQYF
TRBV28	TRBJ2-6	few	NA	TGTGCCAGCAGTTCCGGGACCCACCGGGGGGCCAACGTCCTGACTTTC	CASSSGTHRGANVLTF
TRBV5-1	TRBJ2-5	many	TRBD2	TGCGCCAGCAGCCGAACTCGGACTAGCGGGGGAGAGACCCAGTACTTC	CASSRTRTSGGETQYF
TRBV2	TRBJ1-5	NA	TRBD1	TGTGCCAGCAGTGGGGGACAGGGTTCGGGCAATCAGCCCCAGCATTTT	CASSGGQGSGNQPQHF
TRBV7-2	TRBJ2-7	NA	NA	TGTGCCAGCAGCCGCGGCCGAGACCCCTCCTACGAGCAGTACTTC	CASSRGRDPSYEQYF
TRBV11-1	TRBJ1-4	few	NA	TGTGCCAGCAGCCCCCGAGGGGTATCCGGATACGACAAGGCAACTAATGAAAAACTGTTTTTT	CASSPRGVSGYDKATNEKLFF
TRBV19	TRBJ2-1	NA	TRBD2	TGTGCCAGTAGTAGAGTAAGGGCTAGCGGGGGTGAGCAGTTCTTC	CASSRVRASGGEQFF
TRBV12-3/TRBV12-4	TRBJ1-5	NA	NA	TGTGCCAGCAGTTTTCAAACAGACAATCAGCCCCAGCATTTT	CASSFQTDNQPQHF
TRBV6-2/TRBV6-3	TRBJ1-1	NA	TRBD1	TGTGCCAGCAGTTGGGGGAGACAGGGACCCACTGAAGCTTTCTTT	CASSWGRQGPTEAFF
TRBV20-1	TRBJ2-1	once	TRBD2	TGCAGTGCTAGAGATCAGAGCGGGAGGCAGGCCTACAATGAGCAGTTCTTC	CSARDQSGRQAYNEQFF